This entry features one T cell receptor beta chain sequence. PCR involved 60 Vbeta and 13 Jbeta primers. Using immunoSEQ multiplex PCR, the repertoire was profiled, and TCRdb retains in-frame clones only, with some absent. The repertoire consists of approximately 160,000 clones, with about 77% occurring once and the leading ten covering roughly 2.6%. The record originates from a study of cytomegalovirus exposure and HLA in healthy donors. Trimming at V came to 5 bases and at J to 8 bases, leaving 5 bases not matched to a gene. Germline CDR1 KGHSH, CDR2 LQKENI. CDR3 length: 14 residues. Material: PBMCs. The chain combines TRBV18 with TRBJ1-4; 10 bases align to TRBD1. This TCR derives from a woman aged 40 to 50 in good health and CMV-seropositive. The CDR3 here is CASSGTGDGEKLFF. The CDR3 DNA is TGTGCCAGCTCAGGGACAGGGGACGGCGAAAAACTGTTTTTT. Variable domain in full (rest from reference TRBV18 and TRBJ1-4): NAGVMQNPRHLVRRRGQEARLRCSPMKGHSHVYWYRQLPEEGLKFMVYLQKENIIDESGMPKERFSAEFPKEGPSILRIQQVVRGDSAAYFCASSGTGDGEKLFFGSGTQLSVL.